This T cell receptor beta chain derives from a study of blood T cell repertoires in COVID-19. The germline CDR1 and CDR2 sequences are SQVTM and ANQGSEA. This CDR3 contains 13 residues. Trimming pared 5 bases from V and 7 bases from J, leaving 17 bases between. Each participant's cohort was designated according to participant-reported clinical history. No more than 2 weeks before study entry, exposed participants had met a case of COVID-19. Here immunoSEQ multiplex PCR was the method, and the copy in TCRdb shows in-frame clones only, minus some. The table includes 200,000 or so clones, 88% detected once.

This TCR was recovered from a woman in her 30s who had been exposed to COVID-19. Sequencing input: PBMCs or T cells enriched from blood (not recorded which). This chain links TRBV29-1 with TRBJ1-1; the D gene is possibly TRBD1 (5 bases). DNA for the CDR3: TGCAGCGTTTCCAGGGCTTCTGGCGGTGAAGCTTTCTTT. Amino acids: CSVSRASGGEAFF. Full variable domain (rest looked up from reference TRBV29-1 and TRBJ1-1): SAVISQKPSRDICQRGTSLTIQCQVDSQVTMMFWYRQQPGQSLTLIATANQGSEATYESGFVIDKFPISRPNLTFSTLTVSNMSPEDSSIYLCSVSRASGGEAFFGQGTRLTVV.